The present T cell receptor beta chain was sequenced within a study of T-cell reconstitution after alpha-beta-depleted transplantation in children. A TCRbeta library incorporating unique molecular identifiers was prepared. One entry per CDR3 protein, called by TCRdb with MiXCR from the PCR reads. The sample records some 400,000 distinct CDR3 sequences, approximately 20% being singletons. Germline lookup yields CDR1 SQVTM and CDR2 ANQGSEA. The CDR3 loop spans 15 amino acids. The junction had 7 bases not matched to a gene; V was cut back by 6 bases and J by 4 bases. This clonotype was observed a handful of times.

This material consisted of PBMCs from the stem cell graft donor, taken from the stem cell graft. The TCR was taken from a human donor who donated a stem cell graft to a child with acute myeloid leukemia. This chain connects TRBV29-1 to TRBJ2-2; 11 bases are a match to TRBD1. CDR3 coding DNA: TGCAGCGTCTCCCAAGGGACAGGGGGCACCGGGGAGCTGTTTTTT. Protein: CSVSQGTGGTGELFF.